This T cell receptor beta chain came from a study of shared clonotypes between healthy human individuals. The naive CD8 population came from CD45RO-negative cells selected for CCR7, without terminally differentiated effector memory CD45RA+ cells. Per sorted-subset replicate PCR, input was approximately 0.2 ug DNA, representing 30,000 to 35,000 T cell genomes. The assay was immunoSEQ multiplex PCR, and TCRdb's table has in-frame clones only and misses some. The sample lists more than 600,000 clones; about 91% were seen once. A remark on this clone: Its specificity is not known.

Study-level points and caveats: Clonotype sharing among donors likely depends on sequencing depth. Exclusively blood specimens were collected; tissue repertoires likely differ.

With 6 bases clipped from V and 8 bases from J, the junction kept 11 bases outside the gene matches. Germline V gene sequence: CDR1 SGHRS, CDR2 YFSETQ. The CDR3 spans 14 residues. The clonotype originates from a man aged 25 to 40 in good health. The V gene is TRBV5-1, the J gene TRBJ1-2; TRBD1 matches 9 bases. The sample consisted of naive CD8+ T cells sorted from blood. The CDR3 protein is CASTTQGAEGGYTF. The CDR3 DNA is TGCGCCAGCACCACACAGGGGGCGGAGGGAGGCTACACCTTC.